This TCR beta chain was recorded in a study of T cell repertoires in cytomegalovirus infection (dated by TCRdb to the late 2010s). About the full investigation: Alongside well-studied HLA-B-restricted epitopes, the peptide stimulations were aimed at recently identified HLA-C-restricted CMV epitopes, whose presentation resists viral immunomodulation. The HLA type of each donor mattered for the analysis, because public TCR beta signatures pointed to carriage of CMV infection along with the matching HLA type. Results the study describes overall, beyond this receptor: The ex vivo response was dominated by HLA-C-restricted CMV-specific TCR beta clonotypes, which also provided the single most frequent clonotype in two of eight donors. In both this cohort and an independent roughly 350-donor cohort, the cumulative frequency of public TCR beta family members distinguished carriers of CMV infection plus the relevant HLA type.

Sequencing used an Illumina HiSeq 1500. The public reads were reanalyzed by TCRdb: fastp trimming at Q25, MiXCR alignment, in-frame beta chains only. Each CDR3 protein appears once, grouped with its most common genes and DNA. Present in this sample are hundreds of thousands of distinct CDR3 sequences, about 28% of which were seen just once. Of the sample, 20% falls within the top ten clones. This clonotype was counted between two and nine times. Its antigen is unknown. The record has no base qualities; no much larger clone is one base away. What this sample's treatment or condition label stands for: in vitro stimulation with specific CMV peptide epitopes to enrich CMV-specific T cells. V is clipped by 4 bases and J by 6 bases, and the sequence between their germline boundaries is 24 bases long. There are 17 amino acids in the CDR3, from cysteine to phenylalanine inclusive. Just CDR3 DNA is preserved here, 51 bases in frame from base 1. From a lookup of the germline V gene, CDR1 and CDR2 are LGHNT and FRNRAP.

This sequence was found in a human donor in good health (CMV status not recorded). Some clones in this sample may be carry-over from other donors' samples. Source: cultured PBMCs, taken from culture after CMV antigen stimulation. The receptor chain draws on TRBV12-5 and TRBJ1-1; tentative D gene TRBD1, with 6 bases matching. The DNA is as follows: TGTGCTAGTGGTTGGCGACAGGAGACTTCAGGAGACGCTGAAGCTTTCTTT. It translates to CASGWRQETSGDAEAFF.